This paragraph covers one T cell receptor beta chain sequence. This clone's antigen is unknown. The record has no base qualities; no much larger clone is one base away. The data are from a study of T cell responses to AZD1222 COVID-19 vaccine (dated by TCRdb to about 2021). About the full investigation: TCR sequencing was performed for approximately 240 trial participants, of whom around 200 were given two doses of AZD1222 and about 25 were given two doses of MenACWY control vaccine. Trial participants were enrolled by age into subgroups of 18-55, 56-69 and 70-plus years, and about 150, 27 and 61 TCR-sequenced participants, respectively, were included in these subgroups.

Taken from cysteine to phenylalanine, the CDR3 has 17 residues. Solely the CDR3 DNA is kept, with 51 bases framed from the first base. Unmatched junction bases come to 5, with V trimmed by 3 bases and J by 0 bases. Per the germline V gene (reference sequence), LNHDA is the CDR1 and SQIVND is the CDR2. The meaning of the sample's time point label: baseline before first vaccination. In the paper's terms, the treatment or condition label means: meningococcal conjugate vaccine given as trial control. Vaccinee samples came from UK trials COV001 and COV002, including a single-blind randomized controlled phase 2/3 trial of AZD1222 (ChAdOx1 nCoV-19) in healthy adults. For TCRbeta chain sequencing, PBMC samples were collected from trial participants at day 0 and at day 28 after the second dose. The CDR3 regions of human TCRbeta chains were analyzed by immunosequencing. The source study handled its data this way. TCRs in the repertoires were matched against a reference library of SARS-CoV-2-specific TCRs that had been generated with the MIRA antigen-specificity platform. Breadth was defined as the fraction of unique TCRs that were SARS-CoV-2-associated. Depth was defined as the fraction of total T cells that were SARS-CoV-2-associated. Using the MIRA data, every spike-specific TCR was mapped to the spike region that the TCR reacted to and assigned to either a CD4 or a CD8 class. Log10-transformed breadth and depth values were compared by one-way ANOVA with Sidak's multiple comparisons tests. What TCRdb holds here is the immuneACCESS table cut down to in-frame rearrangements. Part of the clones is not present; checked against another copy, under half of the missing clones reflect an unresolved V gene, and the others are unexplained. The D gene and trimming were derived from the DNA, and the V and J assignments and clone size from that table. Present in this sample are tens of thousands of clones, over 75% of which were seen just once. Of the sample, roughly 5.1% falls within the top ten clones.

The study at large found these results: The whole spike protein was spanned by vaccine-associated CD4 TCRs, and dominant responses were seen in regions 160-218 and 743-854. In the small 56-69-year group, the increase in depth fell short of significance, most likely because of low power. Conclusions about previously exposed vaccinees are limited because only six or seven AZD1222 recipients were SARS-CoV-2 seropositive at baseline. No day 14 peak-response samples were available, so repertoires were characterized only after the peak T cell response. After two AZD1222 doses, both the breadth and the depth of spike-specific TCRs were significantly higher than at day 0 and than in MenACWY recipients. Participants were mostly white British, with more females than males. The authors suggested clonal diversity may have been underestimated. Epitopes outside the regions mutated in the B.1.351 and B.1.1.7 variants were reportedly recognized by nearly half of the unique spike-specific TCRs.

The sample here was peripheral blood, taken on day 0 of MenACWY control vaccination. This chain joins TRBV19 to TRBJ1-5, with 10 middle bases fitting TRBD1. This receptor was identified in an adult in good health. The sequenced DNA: TGTGCCAGTAGTATGACGACAGGGGGCAATAGCAATCAGCCCCAGCATTTT. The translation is CASSMTTGGNSNQPQHF.